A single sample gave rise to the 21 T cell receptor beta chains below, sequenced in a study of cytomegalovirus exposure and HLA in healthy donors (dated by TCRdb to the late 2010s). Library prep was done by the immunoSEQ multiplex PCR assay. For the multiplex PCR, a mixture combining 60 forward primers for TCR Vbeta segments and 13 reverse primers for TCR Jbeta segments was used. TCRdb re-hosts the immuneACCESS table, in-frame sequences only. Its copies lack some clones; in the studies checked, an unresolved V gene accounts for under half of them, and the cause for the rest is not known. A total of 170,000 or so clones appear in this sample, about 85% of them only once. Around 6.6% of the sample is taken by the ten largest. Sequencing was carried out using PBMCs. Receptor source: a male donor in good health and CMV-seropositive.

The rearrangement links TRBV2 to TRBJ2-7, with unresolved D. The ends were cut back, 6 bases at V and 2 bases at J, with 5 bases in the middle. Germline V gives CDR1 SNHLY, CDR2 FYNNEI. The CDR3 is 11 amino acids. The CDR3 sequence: CASSSAYEQYF. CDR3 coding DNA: TGTGCCAGCAGCAGCGCCTACGAGCAGTACTTC.

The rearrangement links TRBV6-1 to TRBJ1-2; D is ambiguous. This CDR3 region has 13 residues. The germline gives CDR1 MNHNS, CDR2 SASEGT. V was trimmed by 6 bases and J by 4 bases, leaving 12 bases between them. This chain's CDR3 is CASRKGGIYGYTF. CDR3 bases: TGTGCCAGCAGGAAAGGCGGGATCTATGGCTACACCTTC.

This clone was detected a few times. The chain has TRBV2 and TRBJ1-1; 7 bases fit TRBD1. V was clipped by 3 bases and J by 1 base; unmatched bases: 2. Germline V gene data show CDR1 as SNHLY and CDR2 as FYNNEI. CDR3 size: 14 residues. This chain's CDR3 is CASSDWDRNTEAFF. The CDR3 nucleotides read TGTGCCAGCAGTGATTGGGACAGGAACACTGAAGCTTTCTTT.

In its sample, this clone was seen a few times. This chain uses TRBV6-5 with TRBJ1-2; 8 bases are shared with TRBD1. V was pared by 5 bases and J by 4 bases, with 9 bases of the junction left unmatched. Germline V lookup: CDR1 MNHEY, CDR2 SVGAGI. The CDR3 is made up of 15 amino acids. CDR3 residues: CASSQLTGAGYGYTF. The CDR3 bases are TGTGCCAGCAGTCAACTGACAGGGGCCGGCTATGGCTACACCTTC.

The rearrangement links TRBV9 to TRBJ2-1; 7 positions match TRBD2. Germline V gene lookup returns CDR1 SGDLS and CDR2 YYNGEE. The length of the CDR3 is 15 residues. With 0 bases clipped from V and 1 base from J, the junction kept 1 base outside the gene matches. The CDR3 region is CASSVAGGSYNEQFF. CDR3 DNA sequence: TGTGCCAGCAGCGTAGCGGGGGGTTCCTACAATGAGCAGTTCTTC.

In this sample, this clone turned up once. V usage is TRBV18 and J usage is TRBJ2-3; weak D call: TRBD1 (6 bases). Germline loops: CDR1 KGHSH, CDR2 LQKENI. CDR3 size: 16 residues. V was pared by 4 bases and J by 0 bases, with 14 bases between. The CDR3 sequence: CASSLWVDSSTDTQYF. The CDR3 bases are TGTGCCAGCTCACTATGGGTGGACAGCAGCACAGATACGCAGTATTTT. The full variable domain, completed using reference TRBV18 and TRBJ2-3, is NAGVMQNPRHLVRRRGQEARLRCSPMKGHSHVYWYRQLPEEGLKFMVYLQKENIIDESGMPKERFSAEFPKEGPSILRIQQVVRGDSAAYFCASSLWVDSSTDTQYFGPGTRLTVL.

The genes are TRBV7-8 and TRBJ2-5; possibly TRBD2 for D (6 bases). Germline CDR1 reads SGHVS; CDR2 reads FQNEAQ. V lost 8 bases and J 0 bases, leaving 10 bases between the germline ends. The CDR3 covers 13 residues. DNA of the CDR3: TGTGCCAGCTCCCGGGGGTACCAAGAGACCCAGTACTTC. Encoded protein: CASSRGYQETQYF.

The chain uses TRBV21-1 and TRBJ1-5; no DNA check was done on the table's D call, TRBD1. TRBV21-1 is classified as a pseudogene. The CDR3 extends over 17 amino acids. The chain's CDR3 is CASSKGTGAYSNQPQHF. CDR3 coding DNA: TGTGCCAGCAGCAAAGGGACAGGGGCTTATAGCAATCAGCCCCAGCATTTT.

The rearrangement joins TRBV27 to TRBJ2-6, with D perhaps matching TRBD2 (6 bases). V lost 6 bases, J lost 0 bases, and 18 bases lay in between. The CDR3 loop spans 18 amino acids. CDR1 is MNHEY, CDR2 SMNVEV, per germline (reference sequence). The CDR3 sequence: CASSPGPGESSGANVLTF. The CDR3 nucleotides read TGTGCCAGCAGCCCAGGTCCGGGGGAGAGCTCTGGGGCCAACGTCCTGACTTTC. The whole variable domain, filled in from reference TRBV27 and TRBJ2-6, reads EAQVTQNPRYLITVTGKKLTVTCSQNMNHEYMSWYRQDPGLGLRQIYYSMNVEVTDKGDVPEGYKVSRKEKRNFPLILESPSPNQTSLYFCASSPGPGESSGANVLTFGAGSRLTVL.

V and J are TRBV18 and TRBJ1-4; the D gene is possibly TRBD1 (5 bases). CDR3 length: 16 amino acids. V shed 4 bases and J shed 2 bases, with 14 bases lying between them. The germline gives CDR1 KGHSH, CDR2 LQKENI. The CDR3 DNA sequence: TGTGCCAGCTCACTTTTCCCGACAGCTACTAATGAAAAACTGTTTTTT. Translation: CASSLFPTATNEKLFF.

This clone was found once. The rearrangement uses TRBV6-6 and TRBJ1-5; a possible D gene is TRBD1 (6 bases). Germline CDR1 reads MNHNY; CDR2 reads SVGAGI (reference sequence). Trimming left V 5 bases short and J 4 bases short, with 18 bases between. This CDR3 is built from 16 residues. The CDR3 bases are TGTGCCAGCAGTAAGCGGACACCACAGGGTAATCAGCCCCAGCATTTT. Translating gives CASSKRTPQGNQPQHF.

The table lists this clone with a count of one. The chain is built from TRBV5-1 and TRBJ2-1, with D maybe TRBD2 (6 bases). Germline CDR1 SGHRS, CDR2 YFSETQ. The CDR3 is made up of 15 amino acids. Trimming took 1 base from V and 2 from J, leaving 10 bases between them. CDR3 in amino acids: CASSLPRDTYNEQFF. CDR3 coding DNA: TGCGCCAGCAGCTTGCCGCGGGATACCTACAATGAGCAGTTCTTC.

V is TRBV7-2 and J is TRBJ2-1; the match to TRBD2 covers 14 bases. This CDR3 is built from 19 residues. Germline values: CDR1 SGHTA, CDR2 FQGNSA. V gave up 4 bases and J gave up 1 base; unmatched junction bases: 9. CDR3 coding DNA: TGTGCCAGCAGCTCCTTGACTAGCGGGAGGGCCGGGTCCTACAATGAGCAGTTCTTC. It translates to CASSSLTSGRAGSYNEQFF.

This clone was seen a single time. For the CDR3, the DNA is TGTGCCAGCAGTTTAGAGTGGCCGAAGGGGTTCGATGAGCAGTTCTTC. Protein product: CASSLEWPKGFDEQFF. V and J are TRBV27 and TRBJ2-1; D perhaps matches TRBD1 (5 bases). Germline V gene lookup returns CDR1 MNHEY and CDR2 SMNVEV (reference sequence). With 2 bases removed from V and 8 bases from J, the gap between germline ends came to 19 bases. The CDR3 sequence is 16 residues long.

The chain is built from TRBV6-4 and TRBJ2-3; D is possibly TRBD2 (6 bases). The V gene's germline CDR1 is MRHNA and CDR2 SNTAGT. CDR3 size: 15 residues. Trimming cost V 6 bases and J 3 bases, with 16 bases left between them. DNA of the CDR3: TGTGCCAGCAGCATTACGGGAGAAGGAACAGATACGCAGTATTTT. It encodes CASSITGEGTDTQYF.

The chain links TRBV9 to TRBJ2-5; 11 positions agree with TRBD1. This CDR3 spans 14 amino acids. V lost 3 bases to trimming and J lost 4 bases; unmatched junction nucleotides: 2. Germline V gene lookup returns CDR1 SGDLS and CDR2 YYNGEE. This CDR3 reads CASSGGQGGETQYF. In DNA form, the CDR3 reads TGTGCCAGCAGCGGGGGACAGGGGGGAGAGACCCAGTACTTC.

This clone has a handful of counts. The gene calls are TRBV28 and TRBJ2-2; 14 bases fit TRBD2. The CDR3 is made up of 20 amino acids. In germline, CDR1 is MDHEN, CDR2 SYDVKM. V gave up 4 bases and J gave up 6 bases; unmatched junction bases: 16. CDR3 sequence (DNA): TGTGCCAGCAGTTCGATTCTAAGACTAGCGGGAGGGCCACCCGCCGGGGAGCTGTTTTTT. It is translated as CASSSILRLAGGPPAGELFF.

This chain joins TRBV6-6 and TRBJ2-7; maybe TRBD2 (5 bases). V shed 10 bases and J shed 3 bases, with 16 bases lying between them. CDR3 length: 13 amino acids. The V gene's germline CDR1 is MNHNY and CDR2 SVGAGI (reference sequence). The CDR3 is CATAPRGYYEQYF. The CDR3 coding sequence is TGTGCCACCGCCCCCCGGGGATACTACGAGCAGTACTTC.

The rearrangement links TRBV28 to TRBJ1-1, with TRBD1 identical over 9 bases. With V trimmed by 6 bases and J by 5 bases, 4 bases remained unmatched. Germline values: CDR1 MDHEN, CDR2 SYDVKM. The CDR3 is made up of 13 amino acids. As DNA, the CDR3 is TGTGCCAGCAGAAGACAGGGGGGTACTGAAGCTTTCTTT. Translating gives CASRRQGGTEAFF.

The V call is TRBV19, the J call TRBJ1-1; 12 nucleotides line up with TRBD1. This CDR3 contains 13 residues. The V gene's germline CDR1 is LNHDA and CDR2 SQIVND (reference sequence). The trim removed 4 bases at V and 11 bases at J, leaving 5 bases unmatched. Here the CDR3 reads CASSRDRGREAFF. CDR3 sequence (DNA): TGTGCCAGTAGTAGGGACAGGGGGCGCGAGGCTTTCTTT. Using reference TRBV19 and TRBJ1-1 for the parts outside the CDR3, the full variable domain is DGGITQSPKYLFRKEGQNVTLSCEQNLNHDAMYWYRQDPGQGLRLIYYSQIVNDFQKGDIAEGYSVSREKKESFPLTVTSAQKNPTAFYLCASSRDRGREAFFGQGTRLTVV.

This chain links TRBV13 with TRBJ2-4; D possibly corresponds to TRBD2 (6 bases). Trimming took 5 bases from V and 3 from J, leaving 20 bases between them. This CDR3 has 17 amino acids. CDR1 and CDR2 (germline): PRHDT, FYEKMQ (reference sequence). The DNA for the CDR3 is TGTGCCAGCAGCCACTTCAGGGCCCCCGGGGGCAAAAACATTCAGTACTTC. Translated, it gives CASSHFRAPGGKNIQYF.